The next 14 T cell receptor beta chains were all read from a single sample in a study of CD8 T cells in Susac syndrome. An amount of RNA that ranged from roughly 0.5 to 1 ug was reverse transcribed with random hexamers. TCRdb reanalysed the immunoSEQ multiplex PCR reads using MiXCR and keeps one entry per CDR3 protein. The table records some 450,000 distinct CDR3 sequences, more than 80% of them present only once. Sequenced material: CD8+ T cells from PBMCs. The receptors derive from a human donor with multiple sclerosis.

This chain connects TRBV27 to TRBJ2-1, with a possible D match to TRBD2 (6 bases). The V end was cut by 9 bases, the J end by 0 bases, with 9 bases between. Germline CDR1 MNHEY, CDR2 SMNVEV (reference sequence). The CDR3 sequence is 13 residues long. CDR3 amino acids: CASRLDSYNEQFF. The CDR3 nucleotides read TGTGCCAGTAGACTAGACTCCTACAATGAGCAGTTCTTC.

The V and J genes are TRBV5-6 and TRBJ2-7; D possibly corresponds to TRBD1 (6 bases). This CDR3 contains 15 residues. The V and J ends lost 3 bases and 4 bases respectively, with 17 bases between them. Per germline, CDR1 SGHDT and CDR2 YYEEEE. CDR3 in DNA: TGTGCCAGCAGCTCCCAACAGGGTATGAGATACGAGCAGTACTTC. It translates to CASSSQQGMRYEQYF.

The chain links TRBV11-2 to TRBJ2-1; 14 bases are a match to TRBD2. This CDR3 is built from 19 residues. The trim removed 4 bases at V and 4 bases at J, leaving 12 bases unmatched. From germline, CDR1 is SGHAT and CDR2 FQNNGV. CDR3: CASSSMMTSGGALYNEQFF. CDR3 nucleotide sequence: TGTGCCAGCAGCTCAATGATGACTAGCGGGGGGGCTCTGTACAATGAGCAGTTCTTC.

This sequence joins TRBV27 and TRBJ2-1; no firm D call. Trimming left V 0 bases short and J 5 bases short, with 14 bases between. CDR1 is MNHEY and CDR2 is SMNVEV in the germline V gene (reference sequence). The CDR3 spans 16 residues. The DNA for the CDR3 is TGTGCCAGCAGTTTATCCTCCTCGAGGCAGGACAATGAGCAGTTCTTC. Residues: CASSLSSSRQDNEQFF.

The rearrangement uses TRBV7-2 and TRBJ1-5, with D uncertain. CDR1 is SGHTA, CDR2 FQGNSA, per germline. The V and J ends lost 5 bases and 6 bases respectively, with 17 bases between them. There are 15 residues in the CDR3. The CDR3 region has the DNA TGTGCCAGCAGCGAATACCGGGATCCAGGTCAGCCCCAGCATTTT. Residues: CASSEYRDPGQPQHF.

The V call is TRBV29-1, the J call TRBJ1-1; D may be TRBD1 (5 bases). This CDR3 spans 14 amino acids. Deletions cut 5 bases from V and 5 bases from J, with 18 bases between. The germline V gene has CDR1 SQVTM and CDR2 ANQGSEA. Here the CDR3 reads CSVQGAEIGTEAFF. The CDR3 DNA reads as TGCAGCGTTCAGGGTGCTGAAATCGGGACTGAAGCTTTCTTT.

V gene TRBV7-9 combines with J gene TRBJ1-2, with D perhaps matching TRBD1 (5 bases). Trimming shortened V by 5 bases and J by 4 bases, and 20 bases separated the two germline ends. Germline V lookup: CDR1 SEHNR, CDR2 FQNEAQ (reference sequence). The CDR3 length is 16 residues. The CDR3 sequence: CASSNPRDKGLYGYTF. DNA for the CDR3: TGTGCCAGCAGCAACCCCCGTGACAAGGGACTCTATGGCTACACCTTC. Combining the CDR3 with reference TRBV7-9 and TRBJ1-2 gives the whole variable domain DTGVSQNPRHKITKRGQNVTFRCDPISEHNRLYWYRQTLGQGPEFLTYFQNEAQLEKSRLLSDRFSAERPKGSFSTLEIQRTEQGDSAMYLCASSNPRDKGLYGYTFGSGTRLTVV.

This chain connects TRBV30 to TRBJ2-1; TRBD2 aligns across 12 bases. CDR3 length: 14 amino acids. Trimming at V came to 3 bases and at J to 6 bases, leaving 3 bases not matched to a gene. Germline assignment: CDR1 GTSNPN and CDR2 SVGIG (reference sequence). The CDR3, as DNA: TGTGCCTGGAGCGGACTAGCGGGGATCAATGAGCAGTTCTTC. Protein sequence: CAWSGLAGINEQFF.

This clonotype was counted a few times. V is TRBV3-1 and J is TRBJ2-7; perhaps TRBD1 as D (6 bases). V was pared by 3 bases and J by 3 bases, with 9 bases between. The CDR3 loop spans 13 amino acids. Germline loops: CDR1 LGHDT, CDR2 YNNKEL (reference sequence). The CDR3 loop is CASSHTGNYEQYF. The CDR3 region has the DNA TGTGCCAGCAGCCATACAGGGAACTACGAGCAGTACTTC.

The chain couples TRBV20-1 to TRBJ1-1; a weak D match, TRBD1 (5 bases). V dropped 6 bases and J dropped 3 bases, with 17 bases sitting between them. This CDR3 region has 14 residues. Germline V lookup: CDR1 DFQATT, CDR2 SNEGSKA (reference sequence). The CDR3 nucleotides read TGCAGTGCGGGGGACGGCCTAAAGGACACTGAAGCTTTCTTT. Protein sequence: CSAGDGLKDTEAFF.

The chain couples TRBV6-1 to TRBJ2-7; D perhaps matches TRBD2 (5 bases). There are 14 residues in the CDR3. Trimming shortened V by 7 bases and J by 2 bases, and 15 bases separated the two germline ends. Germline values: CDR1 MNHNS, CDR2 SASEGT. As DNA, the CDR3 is TGTGCCAGCAATCTTCTAGGAGCGGCCTACGAGCAGTACTTC. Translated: CASNLLGAAYEQYF.

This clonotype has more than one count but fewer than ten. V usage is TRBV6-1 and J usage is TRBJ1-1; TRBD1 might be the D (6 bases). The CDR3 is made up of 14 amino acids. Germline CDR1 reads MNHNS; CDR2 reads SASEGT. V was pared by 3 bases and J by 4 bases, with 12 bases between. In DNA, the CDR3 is TGTGCCAGCAGTGACGGGGGGCATGGCACTGAAGCTTTCTTT. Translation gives CASSDGGHGTEAFF.

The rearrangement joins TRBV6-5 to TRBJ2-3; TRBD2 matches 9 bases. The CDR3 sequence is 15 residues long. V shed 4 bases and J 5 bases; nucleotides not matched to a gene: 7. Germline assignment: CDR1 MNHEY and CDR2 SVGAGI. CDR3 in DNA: TGTGCCAGCAGTTCCTCTGGGCGGGGGGGAGATACGCAGTATTTT. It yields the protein CASSSSGRGGDTQYF.

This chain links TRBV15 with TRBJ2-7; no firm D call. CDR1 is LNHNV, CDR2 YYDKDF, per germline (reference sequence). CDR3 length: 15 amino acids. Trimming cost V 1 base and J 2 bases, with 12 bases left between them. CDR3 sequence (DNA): TGTGCCACCAGCAGAGTACCTGGGCTTGCCTACGAGCAGTACTTC. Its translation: CATSRVPGLAYEQYF.